What follows are 3 T cell receptor beta chains derived from one specimen sequenced in a study of patients and donors after allogeneic stem cell transplantation. TCRdb reprocessed the RT-PCR reads via MiXCR and lists one record per CDR3 protein. This sample carries 100,000 to 130,000 distinct CDR3 sequences, around 38% of them seen once, and the ten largest clones take around 25%. Source material: blood, either unsorted or a sorted T cell fraction (not recorded which). These receptors all stem from a human donor who was either an allogeneic HSCT recipient or a stem cell or donor lymphocyte infusion donor (not recorded which). It is not recorded whose cells these are; they may come from a transplant donor.

In this sample, this clonotype turned up a few times. J is TRBJ1-2 and V is TRBV5-1; D remains ambiguous. The CDR3 totals 14 residues. The ends were cut back, 0 bases at V and 8 bases at J, with 14 bases in the middle. Germline assignment: CDR1 SGHRS and CDR2 YFSETQ. The CDR3 DNA is TGCGCCAGCAGCTTGGGGCCGAAGAGGAGCGGCTACACCTTC. Protein product: CASSLGPKRSGYTF. The whole variable domain, filled in from reference TRBV5-1 and TRBJ1-2, reads KAGVTQTPRYLIKTRGQQVTLSCSPISGHRSVSWYQQTPGQGLQFLFEYFSETQRNKGNFPGRFSGRQFSNSRSEMNVSTLELGDSALYLCASSLGPKRSGYTFGSGTRLTVV.

This clonotype was observed a handful of times. This sequence joins TRBV5-1 and TRBJ2-1; 8 bases map to TRBD2. V lost 6 bases and J lost 2; bases outside the gene matches: 4. The CDR3 is 14 residues long. CDR1 and CDR2 from the germline V gene are SGHRS and YFSETQ. The CDR3 DNA follows: TGCGCCAGCACCACTAGCGGTCCCTACAATGAGCAGTTCTTC. The encoded protein is CASTTSGPYNEQFF.

This clonotype came up a few times. The CDR3 region is CATQSGQRYGYTF. CDR3 sequence (DNA): TGCGCCACCCAGTCTGGGCAGCGCTATGGCTACACCTTC. The V call is TRBV10-2, the J call TRBJ1-2; D remains ambiguous. From germline, CDR1 is WSHSY and CDR2 SAAADI. The CDR3 sequence is 13 residues long. V was pared by 10 bases and J by 4 bases, with 16 bases between.